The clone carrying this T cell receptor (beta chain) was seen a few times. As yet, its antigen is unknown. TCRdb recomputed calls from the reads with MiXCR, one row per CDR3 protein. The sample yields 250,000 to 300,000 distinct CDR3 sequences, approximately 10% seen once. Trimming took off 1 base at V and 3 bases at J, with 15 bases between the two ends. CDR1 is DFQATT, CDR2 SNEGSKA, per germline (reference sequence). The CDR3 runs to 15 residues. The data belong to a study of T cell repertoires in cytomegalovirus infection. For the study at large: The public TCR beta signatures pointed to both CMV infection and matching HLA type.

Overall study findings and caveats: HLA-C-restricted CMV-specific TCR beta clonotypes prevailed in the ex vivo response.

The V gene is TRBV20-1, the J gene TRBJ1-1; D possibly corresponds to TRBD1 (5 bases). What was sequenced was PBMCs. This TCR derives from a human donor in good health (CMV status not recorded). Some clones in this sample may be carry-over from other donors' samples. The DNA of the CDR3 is TGCAGTGCTAGAGGGCGGGAGGGGCTGGACACTGAAGCTTTCTTT. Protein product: CSARGREGLDTEAFF.